This T cell receptor beta chain was sequenced during a study of T cell responses to AZD1222 COVID-19 vaccine. Study observations and caveats: Most donors were white British and more were female, and clonal diversity was possibly underestimated. Repertoires were sampled only after the peak T cell response.

This CDR3 has 14 residues. V lost 0 bases and J lost 1, with 6 bases in between. Germline assignment: CDR1 SSHAT and CDR2 FNYEAQ (reference sequence). Produced via immunoSEQ multiplex PCR; TCRdb's table is partial and in-frame only. The sample has roughly 100,000 clones, 70% to 90% seen once. On this clone: Its antigen remains unidentified.

The V call is TRBV7-7, the J call TRBJ2-5; tentative D call: TRBD1 (5 bases). This clonotype originated in an adult in good health. This specimen consisted of peripheral blood, obtained on day 0 of AZD1222 vaccination. CDR3 region: CASSLAGVQETQYF. CDR3 DNA: TGTGCCAGCAGCTTAGCAGGGGTCCAAGAGACCCAGTACTTC.